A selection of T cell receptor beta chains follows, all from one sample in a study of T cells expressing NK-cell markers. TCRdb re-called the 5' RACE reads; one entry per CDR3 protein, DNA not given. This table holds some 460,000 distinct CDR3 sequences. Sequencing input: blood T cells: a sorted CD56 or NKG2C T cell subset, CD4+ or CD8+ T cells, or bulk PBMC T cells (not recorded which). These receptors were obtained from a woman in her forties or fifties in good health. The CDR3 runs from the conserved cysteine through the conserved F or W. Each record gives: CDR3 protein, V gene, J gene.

CASSHSSGRKGTNEKLFF,TRBV27,TRBJ1-4
CASSTDSGSRAEQYF,TRBV19,TRBJ2-7
CASSPGTRKETQYF,TRBV7-9,TRBJ2-5
CASSRTHGETQYF,TRBV12-3/TRBV12-4,TRBJ2-5
CSAQSGRAPRGEQFF,TRBV20-1,TRBJ2-1
CASSLIGGGRANTGELFF,TRBV7-9,TRBJ2-2
CASRRDREDDEQFF,TRBV2,TRBJ2-1
CAMGSQRETQYF,TRBV10-3,TRBJ2-5
CASSNRIQAFF,TRBV12-3/TRBV12-4,TRBJ1-1
CASTIGGTPGANVLTF,TRBV2,TRBJ2-6
CSARDLGSGWGEQFF,TRBV20-1,TRBJ2-1
CASSQLGQGRGYGYTF,TRBV4-1,TRBJ1-2
CSARVSITNRGIVTGELFF,TRBV20-1,TRBJ2-2
CASSEAWVIVQYF,TRBV2,TRBJ2-3
CASRDGQLNTEAFF,TRBV25-1,TRBJ1-1